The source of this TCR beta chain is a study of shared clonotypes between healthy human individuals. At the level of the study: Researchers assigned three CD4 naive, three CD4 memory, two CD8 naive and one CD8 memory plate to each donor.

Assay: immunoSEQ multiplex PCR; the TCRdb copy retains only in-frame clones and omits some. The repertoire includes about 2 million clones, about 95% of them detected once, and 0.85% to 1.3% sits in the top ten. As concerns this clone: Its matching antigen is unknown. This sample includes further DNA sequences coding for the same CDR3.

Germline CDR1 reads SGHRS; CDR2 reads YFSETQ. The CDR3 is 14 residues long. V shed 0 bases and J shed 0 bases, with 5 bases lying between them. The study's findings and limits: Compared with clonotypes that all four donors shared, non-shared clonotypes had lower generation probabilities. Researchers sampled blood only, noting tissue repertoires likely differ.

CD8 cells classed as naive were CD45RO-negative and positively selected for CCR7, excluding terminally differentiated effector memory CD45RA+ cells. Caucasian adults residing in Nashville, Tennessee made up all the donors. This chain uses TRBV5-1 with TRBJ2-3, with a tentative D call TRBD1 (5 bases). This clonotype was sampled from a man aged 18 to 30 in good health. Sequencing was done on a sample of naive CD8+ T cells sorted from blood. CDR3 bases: TGCGCCAGCAGCTTGGAGGGGAGCACAGATACGCAGTATTTT. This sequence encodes CASSLEGSTDTQYF.